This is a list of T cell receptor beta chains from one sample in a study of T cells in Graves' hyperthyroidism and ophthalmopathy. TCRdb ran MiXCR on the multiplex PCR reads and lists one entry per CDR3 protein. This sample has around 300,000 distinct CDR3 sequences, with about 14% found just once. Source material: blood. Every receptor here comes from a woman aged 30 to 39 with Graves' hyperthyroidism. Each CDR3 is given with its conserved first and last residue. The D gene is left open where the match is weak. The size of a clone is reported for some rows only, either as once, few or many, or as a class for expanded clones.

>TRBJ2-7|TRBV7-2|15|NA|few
TGTGCCTCCAAGGGGGGGGGGTCGGAGCACTACGAGCAGTACTTC
CASKGGGSEHYEQYF
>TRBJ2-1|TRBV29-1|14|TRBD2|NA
TGCAGCGTGGACACTAGCGGAGCTCACAATGAGCAGTTCTTC
CSVDTSGAHNEQFF
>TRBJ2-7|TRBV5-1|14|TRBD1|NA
TGCGCCAGCAGCTACGGGACAGAGTCCTACGAGCAGTACTTC
CASSYGTESYEQYF
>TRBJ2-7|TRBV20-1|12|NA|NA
TGCAGTGCAGACCGGAACTCCTACGAGCAGTACTTC
CSADRNSYEQYF
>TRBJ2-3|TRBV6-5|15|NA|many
TGTGCCAGCAGTTACTCGGGGGCCCGCACAGATACGCAGTATTTT
CASSYSGARTDTQYF
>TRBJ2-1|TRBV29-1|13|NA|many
TGCAGCGGCGGGCAGGGGATGAACAATGAGCAGTTCTTC
CSGGQGMNNEQFF
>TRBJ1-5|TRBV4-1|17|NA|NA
TGCGCCAGCAGCCAAGATCTATTGGGGCGAAGCAATCAGCCCCAGCATTTT
CASSQDLLGRSNQPQHF
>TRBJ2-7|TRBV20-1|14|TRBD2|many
TGCAGTGCTAGAGAGCTAGCGGGAGCCTACGAGCAGTACTTC
CSARELAGAYEQYF
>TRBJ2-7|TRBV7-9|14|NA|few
TGTGCCAGCAGCTCCCAGGAGCGACCTTATGAGCAGTACTTC
CASSSQERPYEQYF
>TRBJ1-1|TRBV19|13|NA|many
TGTGCCAGTAGTATTGGACTGTACACTGAAGCTTTCTTT
CASSIGLYTEAFF
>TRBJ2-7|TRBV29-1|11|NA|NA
TGCAGCGTAACAGTACCCTACGAGCAGTACTTC
CSVTVPYEQYF